The 30 T cell receptor beta chains in this list originate from one sample, sequenced in a study of T cells in Graves' hyperthyroidism and ophthalmopathy (dated by TCRdb to about 2019). The method behind the library was multiplex PCR. These reads were obtained on an Illumina HiSeq 2000. The TCR beta CDR3 regions were amplified from RNA transcripts. The TCR CDR3 was subjected to a first round of RT-PCR using the HTBI primer set and the Qiagen OneStep RT-PCR kit. TCRdb reworked the public reads: Q25 trimming with fastp, MiXCR clone assembly, productive beta chains retained. Identical CDR3 proteins give one entry, which carries the most common genes and DNA. The sample table holds some 250,000 distinct CDR3 sequences, of which about 15% were seen once. Approximately 12% of the sample lies in the top ten. The material sequenced was blood. The source of these receptors is a woman aged 40 to 50 with Graves' hyperthyroidism that later progressed to Graves' ophthalmopathy.

This clonotype was detected ten times or more. V is TRBV11-2 and J is TRBJ2-7; D unclear. The CDR3 length is 16 residues. CDR1 SGHAT and CDR2 FQNNGV come from the germline V gene. Trimming took 0 bases from V and 2 from J, leaving 14 bases between them. Here the CDR3 DNA reads TGTGCCAGCAGCTTAGAAAGTACCGACTTGGCCTACGAGCAGTACTTC. Translating it yields CASSLESTDLAYEQYF.

At least ten counts were recorded for this clonotype. The chain couples TRBV2 to TRBJ2-2; 8 bases agree with TRBD2. CDR3 length: 14 amino acids. Germline V CDR1 and CDR2: SNHLY, FYNNEI. The J segment lost 8 bases and the V segment lost 3 bases, leaving 5 bases of the junction unmatched. The CDR3 sequence is CASSEGLGAGELFF. The CDR3 nucleotides are TGTGCCAGCAGTGAGGGACTAGGAGCGGGGGAGCTGTTTTTT.

This clonotype was detected ten times or more. This chain joins TRBV27 and TRBJ2-1; weak D call: TRBD1 (6 bases). CDR3 length equals 13 residues. V was shortened by 4 bases and J by 8 bases, with 12 bases between the two germline ends. The germline V gene has CDR1 MNHEY and CDR2 SMNVEV (reference sequence). The CDR3 protein is CASSSTGLHEQFF. The CDR3 DNA reads as TGTGCCAGCAGTTCTACAGGGTTGCATGAGCAGTTCTTC.

About this clonotype itself: The junction and the germline gene differ at one end; a read error may be behind it. The V and J genes are TRBV12-3 or TRBV12-4 and TRBJ2-5; TRBD2 agrees at 7 bases. The CDR3 runs to 13 residues. The CDR3 here is CASSRTRQEAQCF. The CDR3 bases are TGTGCCAGCAGCCGGACTAGACAAGAGGCCCAGTGCTTC.

The chain is built from TRBV7-6 and TRBJ1-5, with TRBD1 identical over 7 bases. V trimming: 5 bases; J trimming: 6 bases; junction bases outside the gene matches: 7. The CDR3 has 14 residues. The germline gives CDR1 SGHVS, CDR2 FNYEAQ. CDR3 nucleotide sequence: TGTGCCAGCAGCCCGACAGGGCCAGGTCAGCCCCAGCATTTT. Protein sequence: CASSPTGPGQPQHF.

A word on this clonotype: The junction differs from germline at one of its ends, possibly a read error. The rearrangement joins TRBV11-2 to TRBJ2-1; TRBD2 matches 12 bases. The germline V gene has CDR1 SGHAT and CDR2 FQNNGV. The CDR3 totals 16 residues. The CDR3 coding sequence is TGTGCCAGCAGTTCACTAGCGGGGGGTACCTATAATGAGCAGTTCTTC. It translates to CASSSLAGGTYNEQFF.

The rearrangement links TRBV6-1 to TRBJ1-5; a possible D gene is TRBD1 (6 bases). V dropped 9 bases and J dropped 5 bases, with 14 bases sitting between them. This CDR3 contains 13 residues. In germline, CDR1 is MNHNS, CDR2 SASEGT. This CDR3 reads CASEGQLDQPQHF. CDR3 nucleotide sequence: TGTGCCAGTGAAGGACAGCTAGATCAGCCCCAGCATTTT.

This clonotype was observed many times. J is TRBJ1-2 and V is TRBV30; D not certain. The CDR3 has 12 amino acids. CDR1 is GTSNPN, CDR2 SVGIG, per germline (reference sequence). Deletions cut 7 bases from V and 6 bases from J, with 15 bases between. The CDR3 nucleotides are TGTGCCTTCACATCTAACAGTCATGGCTACACCTTC. This encodes CAFTSNSHGYTF.

The sample holds many counts of this clonotype. The chain carries TRBV3-1 and TRBJ1-1; unclear D gene. Trimming took off 2 bases at V and 0 bases at J, with 13 bases between the two ends. The CDR3 sequence is 16 residues long. Germline V gene lookup returns CDR1 LGHDT and CDR2 YNNKEL (reference sequence). CDR3 DNA sequence: TGTGCCAGCAGCCAAAAGAGTCCATTCATGAACACTGAAGCTTTCTTT. Encoded protein: CASSQKSPFMNTEAFF.

The chain employs TRBV4-1 and TRBJ2-3; 9 nucleotides line up with TRBD2. Per the germline V gene, CDR1 is MGHRA and CDR2 is YSYEKL. V lost 0 bases, J lost 10 bases, and 8 bases stayed unmatched. CDR3 size: 15 residues. CDR3 residues: CASSQEQREVLAQYF. The CDR3 DNA reads as TGCGCCAGCAGCCAAGAGCAGCGGGAGGTCCTTGCGCAGTATTTT.

This clonotype was seen repeatedly, ten times or more. The V and J genes are TRBV6-5 and TRBJ2-7, with D possibly matching TRBD2 (5 bases). CDR3 length equals 15 residues. Germline CDR1 is MNHEY and CDR2 is SVGAGI. V gave up 0 bases and J gave up 0 bases, with 9 bases separating them. The CDR3 DNA reads as TGTGCCAGCAGTTACTCGAGCCTAGCCTCCTACGAGCAGTACTTC. Amino acid sequence: CASSYSSLASYEQYF.

This clonotype was picked up many times. V usage is TRBV7-9 and J usage is TRBJ2-2, with D possibly matching TRBD1 (6 bases). Germline V gives CDR1 SEHNR, CDR2 FQNEAQ (reference sequence). The CDR3 contains 11 residues. The V gene lost 8 bases and the J gene lost 9 bases, with 10 bases spanning the gap. DNA of the CDR3: TGTGCCAGCTCAGGGGTCCGGGAGCTGTTTTTT. It specifies CASSGVRELFF.

This clonotype was seen once. A read error may produce the germline difference seen at one junction end. The gene calls are TRBV9 and TRBJ2-2, with TRBD2 matching over 11 bases. Germline V gives CDR1 SGDLS, CDR2 YYNGEE. The CDR3 has 14 amino acids. CDR3 DNA: TGTGCCAGCAGACTAGCGGGAGACACCGCGGAGCTCTTTTTT. Protein product: CASRLAGDTAELFF.

This clonotype was observed a few times. This may be a read error, as it is one base from a much larger clone. The V gene is TRBV6-1, the J gene TRBJ2-7; 13 bases are shared with TRBD2. The V gene's germline CDR1 is MNHNS and CDR2 SASEGT. The CDR3 consists of 16 residues. The CDR3 sequence is CANSERGLAGIYEQYF. CDR3 nucleotide sequence: TGTGCCAACAGTGAACGGGGACTAGCGGGAATCTACGAGCAGTACTTC.

This clonotype was seen repeatedly, ten times or more. The V gene is TRBV25-1, the J gene TRBJ1-3, with a tentative D call TRBD1 (5 bases). There are 19 residues in the CDR3. Germline V CDR1 and CDR2: MGHDK, SYGVNS. V shed 2 bases and J shed 6 bases, with 26 bases lying between them. CDR3 in DNA: TGTGCCAGCAGTGAACCCCCGTCGAAGGGGCACAAAATAGTAAACACCATATATTTT. Amino acid sequence: CASSEPPSKGHKIVNTIYF.

In its sample, this clonotype was seen many times. The DNA of the CDR3 is TGTGCCAGCAGCGTGGGTTCCGGGGCGGGAAAGAACAATGAGCAGTTCTTC. The encoded protein is CASSVGSGAGKNNEQFF. The chain carries TRBV9 and TRBJ2-1, with a tentative D call TRBD2 (6 bases). The CDR3 has 17 amino acids. CDR1 SGDLS and CDR2 YYNGEE come from the germline V gene. V lost 2 bases to trimming and J lost 5 bases, with 20 bases between them.

A note on this clonotype: This may be a read error: a much more frequent sequence differs by one nucleotide. The CDR3 does not end in the conserved phenylalanine or tryptophan, so this is likely a read error. The rearrangement links TRBV15 to TRBJ1-1; D gene unclear. The CDR3 sequence is 16 residues long. The germline V gene has CDR1 LNHNV and CDR2 YYDKDF (reference sequence). Trimming stripped 0 bases from V and 2 bases from J, with 13 bases between. For the CDR3, the DNA is TGTGCCACCAGCAGAGACAAACTGAGGGCAAACACTGAAGCTTTCCTT. Its protein product is CATSRDKLRANTEAFL.

This clonotype has a handful of counts. V and J are TRBV6-5 and TRBJ1-5; D gene unclear. In germline, CDR1 is MNHEY, CDR2 SVGAGI. Trimming took 1 base from V and 0 from J, leaving 7 bases between them. This CDR3 is 15 amino acids long. The CDR3 spells CASSYLDYSNQPQHF. CDR3 DNA sequence: TGTGCCAGCAGTTACTTGGATTATAGCAATCAGCCCCAGCATTTT.

This clonotype was detected many times. This sequence joins TRBV7-6 and TRBJ2-2, with 7 bases aligning to TRBD2. Trimming took 1 base from V and 4 from J; bases not matched to a gene: 3. The germline V gene has CDR1 SGHVS and CDR2 FNYEAQ. This CDR3 comprises 15 residues. The CDR3 region is CASSLVGGPTGELFF. The CDR3 coding sequence is TGTGCCAGCAGCTTAGTGGGAGGGCCCACCGGGGAGCTGTTTTTT.

This clonotype was detected ten times or more. The J gene is TRBJ2-7, the V gene TRBV30; 7 nucleotides align to TRBD1. This CDR3 region has 15 residues. The germline V gene encodes CDR1 GTSNPN and CDR2 SVGIG (reference sequence). The V gene end was trimmed by 2 bases and the J gene end by 3 bases; junction bases not matched to a gene: 10. The CDR3 loop reads CAWSPPRDSHYEQYF. The CDR3, as DNA: TGTGCCTGGAGTCCACCCCGGGACAGTCACTACGAGCAGTACTTC.

This clonotype has ten or more counts. This sequence joins TRBV19 and TRBJ1-3, with D hard to call. CDR1 and CDR2 from the germline V gene are LNHDA and SQIVND (reference sequence). The CDR3 totals 15 residues. V gave up 8 bases and J gave up 7 bases, with 21 bases separating them. The CDR3 spells CASRVGGKPGNTIYF. Here the CDR3 DNA reads TGTGCCAGTCGAGTTGGAGGCAAGCCGGGCAACACCATATATTTT.

This clonotype was detected only a few times. This sequence joins TRBV5-1 and TRBJ2-7, with TRBD1 as a possible D gene (5 bases). Germline V gives CDR1 SGHRS, CDR2 YFSETQ. The CDR3 is made up of 15 amino acids. The V end was cut by 0 bases, the J end by 0 bases, with 10 bases between. In nucleotides, the CDR3 is TGCGCCAGCAGCTTGGGGCAGGGCCTCTCCTACGAGCAGTACTTC. Protein sequence: CASSLGQGLSYEQYF.

This clonotype was picked up many times. This chain uses TRBV24-1 with TRBJ2-1; 7 bases match TRBD1. Germline CDR1 is KGHDR and CDR2 is SFDVKD. Losses at the gene ends were 5 bases for V and 1 base for J; bases not matched to a gene: 4. The CDR3 consists of 15 residues. The CDR3 nucleotides read TGTGCCACCAGTGGGGACAGAGTTTCCTACAATGAGCAGTTCTTC. Protein sequence: CATSGDRVSYNEQFF.

This clonotype was seen ten or more times. The gene calls are TRBV4-2 and TRBJ2-1; D unclear. Trimming removed 4 bases from V and 4 bases from J, with 17 bases in between. CDR3 length equals 16 residues. CDR1 is LGHNA and CDR2 is YNFKEQ in the germline V gene. The CDR3 loop reads CASSRHNLGSYNEQFF. The CDR3 nucleotides are TGTGCCAGCAGCCGACATAATCTAGGGTCTTACAATGAGCAGTTCTTC.

The sample holds a few counts of this clonotype. As DNA, the CDR3 is TGCAGTGCTAGGAAGGGAGATACGCAGTATTTT. It codes for CSARKGDTQYF. The V gene is TRBV20-1, the J gene TRBJ2-3; D not resolved. The germline V gene has CDR1 DFQATT and CDR2 SNEGSKA (reference sequence). This CDR3 is built from 11 residues. V lost 3 bases to trimming and J lost 5 bases, with 6 bases between them.

V usage is TRBV7-9 and J usage is TRBJ2-5; D uncertain. V gave up 4 bases and J gave up 3 bases, with 21 bases separating them. CDR3 size: 17 residues. Looked up from germline, CDR1 is SEHNR and CDR2 is FQNEAQ (reference sequence). The CDR3 is CASSWVRSRELEETQYF. In nucleotides, the CDR3 is TGTGCCAGCAGCTGGGTTAGGTCCCGAGAGCTAGAAGAGACCCAGTACTTC.

Ten or more counts support this clonotype. The chain joins TRBV9 to TRBJ2-1; 9 bases align to TRBD2. In germline, CDR1 is SGDLS, CDR2 YYNGEE. This CDR3 spans 14 amino acids. V shed 0 bases, J shed 7 bases, and the junction held 2 bases outside the gene matches. The CDR3 spells CASSVGAGGNEQFF. The CDR3 DNA is TGTGCCAGCAGCGTAGGGGCGGGAGGGAATGAGCAGTTCTTC.

This clonotype was found many times. The J gene is TRBJ2-5, the V gene TRBV10-1, with D unresolved. The CDR3 covers 14 residues. The V end lost 3 bases, the J end lost 2 bases, and 10 bases lay between the germline ends. Germline V gene data show CDR1 as WNHNN and CDR2 as SYGVQD (reference sequence). CDR3 sequence reads: CASSDNSGQETQYF. CDR3 coding DNA: TGCGCCAGCAGTGATAATTCCGGACAAGAGACCCAGTACTTC.

The CDR3 is CASSVTGTGGYNEQFF. Here the CDR3 DNA reads TGCGCCAGCAGTGTTACCGGGACAGGGGGGTACAATGAGCAGTTCTTC. The V gene is TRBV10-1, the J gene TRBJ2-1; TRBD1 agrees at 11 bases. Germline CDR1 WNHNN, CDR2 SYGVQD (reference sequence). Trimming at V came to 4 bases and at J to 4 bases, leaving 6 bases not matched to a gene. The CDR3 spans 16 residues.

This clonotype was counted only a few times. This rearrangement joins TRBV5-1 to TRBJ2-3; D gene unclear. CDR1 and CDR2 from the germline V gene are SGHRS and YFSETQ. The CDR3 has 15 residues. V dropped 0 bases and J dropped 2 bases, with 10 bases sitting between them. CDR3 region: CASSLVLGNTDTQYF. The CDR3, as DNA: TGCGCCAGCAGCTTGGTATTAGGTAACACAGATACGCAGTATTTT.